A selection of T cell receptor beta chains follows, all from one sample in a study of Ad26.COV2.S vaccination and SARS-CoV-2 variants. Assay used: immunoSEQ multiplex PCR; TCRdb lists only in-frame clones, some missing. The sample includes about 400,000 clones, 92% of them seen just once. This specimen was peripheral blood, taken in a trial of Ad26.COV2.S vaccine versus placebo. The receptors originated from a person between 18 and 59 years old who received the Ad26.COV2.S COVID-19 vaccine or a placebo. Each CDR3 is given with its conserved first and last residue. The D gene is left open where the match is weak. Clone size is not always given. Where it is, it says once, few, many or a class for expanded clones.

V gene: TRBV11-2; clone size: .; J gene: TRBJ2-1; D gene: .; CDR3 protein: CASRVGFQGNEQFF; CDR3 DNA: TGTGCCAGCAGGGTCGGTTTTCAAGGCAATGAGCAGTTCTTC
V gene: TRBV2; clone size: once; J gene: TRBJ2-3; D gene: .; CDR3 protein: CAGIPGNTDTQYF; CDR3 DNA: TGTGCCGGAATCCCGGGGAACACAGATACGCAGTATTTT
V gene: TRBV28; clone size: .; J gene: TRBJ2-7; D gene: .; CDR3 protein: CASSLPRDTSYEQYF; CDR3 DNA: TGTGCCAGCAGCCTTCCAAGGGACACCTCCTACGAGCAGTACTTC
V gene: TRBV18; clone size: few; J gene: TRBJ1-1; D gene: .; CDR3 protein: CASSRSRGDTEAFF; CDR3 DNA: TGTGCCAGCTCACGGTCGCGGGGGGACACTGAAGCTTTCTTT
V gene: TRBV3-1/TRBV3-2; clone size: .; J gene: TRBJ2-2; D gene: TRBD2; CDR3 protein: CASSPAGGFTGELFF; CDR3 DNA: TGTGCCAGCAGCCCAGCGGGGGGGTTTACCGGGGAGCTGTTTTTT
V gene: TRBV4-3; clone size: .; J gene: TRBJ2-3; D gene: .; CDR3 protein: CASSQDGAGWSTDTQYF; CDR3 DNA: TGCGCCAGCAGCCAAGATGGTGCGGGGTGGAGCACAGATACGCAGTATTTT
V gene: TRBV7-2; clone size: .; J gene: TRBJ2-7; D gene: TRBD2; CDR3 protein: CASSLGSGGGSYEQYF; CDR3 DNA: TGTGCCAGCAGCTTAGGTTCGGGCGGGGGGTCCTACGAGCAGTACTTC
V gene: TRBV29-1; clone size: .; J gene: TRBJ2-5; D gene: .; CDR3 protein: CSVAPHQGRKTQYF; CDR3 DNA: TGCAGCGTTGCGCCCCATCAGGGCAGGAAGACCCAGTACTTC
V gene: TRBV18; clone size: .; J gene: TRBJ1-1; D gene: .; CDR3 protein: CASSPQVNTEAFF; CDR3 DNA: TGTGCCAGCTCACCACAAGTTAACACTGAAGCTTTCTTT
V gene: TRBV5-1; clone size: .; J gene: TRBJ2-2; D gene: .; CDR3 protein: CASSFQANTGELFF; CDR3 DNA: TGCGCCAGCAGCTTTCAAGCGAACACCGGGGAGCTGTTTTTT
V gene: TRBV4-3; clone size: .; J gene: TRBJ2-1; D gene: TRBD2; CDR3 protein: CASSQALADNEQFF; CDR3 DNA: TGCGCCAGCAGCCAAGCCCTAGCGGACAATGAGCAGTTCTTC
V gene: TRBV6-2/TRBV6-3; clone size: .; J gene: TRBJ1-5; D gene: .; CDR3 protein: CASSYYGRNNQPQHF; CDR3 DNA: TGTGCCAGCAGTTACTACGGCAGGAACAATCAGCCCCAGCATTTT
V gene: TRBV6-5; clone size: .; J gene: TRBJ2-3; D gene: .; CDR3 protein: CASSPVGGRDTQYF; CDR3 DNA: TGTGCCAGCAGTCCTGTAGGGGGTCGAGATACGCAGTATTTT
V gene: TRBV4-3; clone size: once; J gene: TRBJ2-5; D gene: TRBD2; CDR3 protein: CASSQVNAGGRPVGETQYF; CDR3 DNA: TGCGCCAGCAGCCAAGTTAATGCGGGGGGCCGCCCCGTAGGAGAGACCCAGTACTTC
V gene: TRBV7-2; clone size: .; J gene: TRBJ2-3; D gene: .; CDR3 protein: CASSIPGTSTDTQYF; CDR3 DNA: TGTGCCAGCAGCATTCCCGGGACTAGCACAGATACGCAGTATTTT
V gene: TRBV5-1; clone size: .; J gene: TRBJ2-5; D gene: .; CDR3 protein: CASSLAGSSAQYF; CDR3 DNA: TGCGCCAGCAGCTTGGCAGGGTCTTCGGCCCAGTACTTC
V gene: TRBV6-2/TRBV6-3; clone size: .; J gene: TRBJ1-2; D gene: .; CDR3 protein: CASSYGQYGYTF; CDR3 DNA: TGTGCCAGCAGTTATGGCCAGTATGGCTACACCTTC
V gene: TRBV29-1; clone size: .; J gene: TRBJ2-7; D gene: .; CDR3 protein: CSVEEQASSYEQYF; CDR3 DNA: TGCAGCGTTGAGGAGCAGGCATCCTCCTACGAGCAGTACTTC
V gene: TRBV3-1/TRBV3-2; clone size: .; J gene: TRBJ1-1; D gene: .; CDR3 protein: CASSQDHGQGNTEAFF; CDR3 DNA: TGTGCCAGCAGCCAAGATCATGGCCAGGGGAACACTGAAGCTTTCTTT
V gene: TRBV5-6; clone size: once; J gene: TRBJ2-1; D gene: .; CDR3 protein: CASSTTGNHEQFF; CDR3 DNA: TGTGCCAGCAGCACTACGGGAAACCATGAGCAGTTCTTC
V gene: TRBV15; clone size: .; J gene: TRBJ1-6; D gene: .; CDR3 protein: CATSRTRSPLHF; CDR3 DNA: TGTGCCACCAGCAGAACCAGATCACCCCTCCACTTT
V gene: TRBV18; clone size: .; J gene: TRBJ2-5; D gene: .; CDR3 protein: CASSPVGLQETQYF; CDR3 DNA: TGTGCCAGCTCACCCGTGGGCCTGCAAGAGACCCAGTACTTC
V gene: TRBV6-5; clone size: .; J gene: TRBJ1-1; D gene: TRBD1; CDR3 protein: CASSTGQGNTEAFF; CDR3 DNA: TGTGCCAGCAGTACCGGACAGGGGAACACTGAAGCTTTCTTT
V gene: TRBV7-9; clone size: .; J gene: TRBJ1-1; D gene: .; CDR3 protein: CASKQSNTEAFF; CDR3 DNA: TGTGCCAGCAAACAGAGTAACACTGAAGCTTTCTTT
V gene: TRBV7-2; clone size: .; J gene: TRBJ2-7; D gene: .; CDR3 protein: CASSIDLDRQPYEQYF; CDR3 DNA: TGTGCCAGCAGCATCGACCTTGACAGGCAACCCTACGAGCAGTACTTC